This T cell receptor (beta chain) was recorded in a study of identical twins. Regarding the study as a whole: In beta out-of-frame sequences, the excess sharing between twins was weaker.

A remark on this clonotype: Its antigen is currently unknown.

Every sampled donor was Caucasian and healthy. Using its own MiXCR run on the 5' RACE reads, TCRdb lists one record per CDR3 protein. Of under 900,000 distinct CDR3 sequences detected, 12% appear once; the ten largest clones hold roughly 1.5%. These same data were also listed under a study on yellow fever vaccine responses in identical twins. That report adds: Reportedly, the T cell response mounted by twins to vaccine seemed partly convergent, partly personalized.

The material sequenced was PBMCs. The receptor comes from a woman aged 18-35 years in good health.

CDR3 sequence (DNA): TGTGCCAGCAGTGATCCTCCGATGGGACTAGCGGGGGACACCGGGGAGCTGTTTTTT. Its translation: CASSDPPMGLAGDTGELFF. The rearrangement links TRBV6-4 to TRBJ2-2; 14 bases agree with TRBD2. The V segment lost 3 bases and the J segment 3 bases; nucleotides outside the gene matches: 9. CDR3 length equals 19 residues. Germline-derived CDR1 and CDR2 are MRHNA and SNTAGT.